This TCR beta chain appears in the sequencing data of a study of Graves' ophthalmopathy and Graves' hyperthyroidism. Whole-study context: Untreated patients at initial diagnosis provided peripheral blood.

Orbital computed tomography, thyroid ultrasound, TRAb, serum thyroxine and clinical symptoms formed the basis of diagnosis. Whole-study results and caveats: Distinction of ophthalmopathy from stable hyperthyroidism by a 13-signature model reached roughly 85% sensitivity and approximately 80% specificity. Most expanded thyroid clonotypes above 0.001 frequency also appeared in blood.

The CDR3 loop spans 13 amino acids. V was trimmed by 9 bases and J by 0 bases, leaving 11 bases between them. Germline values: CDR1 MDHEN, CDR2 SYDVKM. RNA transcripts served as template for amplifying TCR beta CDR3 sequences. Amplification began with first-round RT-PCR using HTBI primers, then second-round multiplex PCR was performed. A single record per CDR3 protein comes from TCRdb applying MiXCR to the multiplex PCR reads. Of 450,000 or so distinct CDR3 sequences listed, approximately 14% are singletons. This clonotype was counted ten times or more. Antigen unknown. This clonotype originated in a young woman with Graves' ophthalmopathy. What was sequenced was blood. The chain carries TRBV28 and TRBJ1-2, with D perhaps matching TRBD1 (5 bases). CDR3 sequence (DNA): TGTGCCAGTAGGACATATTCTAACTATGGCTACACCTTC. Translation gives CASRTYSNYGYTF.